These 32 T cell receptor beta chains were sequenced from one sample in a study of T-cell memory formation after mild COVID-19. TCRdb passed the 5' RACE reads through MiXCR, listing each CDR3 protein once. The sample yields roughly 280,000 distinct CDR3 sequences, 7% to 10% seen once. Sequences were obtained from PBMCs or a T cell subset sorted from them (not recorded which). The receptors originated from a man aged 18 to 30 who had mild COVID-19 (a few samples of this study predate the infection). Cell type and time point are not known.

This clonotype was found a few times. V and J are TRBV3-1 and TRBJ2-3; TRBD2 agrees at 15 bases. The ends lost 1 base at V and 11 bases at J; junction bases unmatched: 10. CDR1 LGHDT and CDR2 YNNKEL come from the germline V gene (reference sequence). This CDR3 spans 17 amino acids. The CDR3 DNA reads TGTGCCAGCAGCCAAGGTCGGACTAGCGGGGGGGCCTTCCGGCAGTATTTT. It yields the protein CASSQGRTSGGAFRQYF.

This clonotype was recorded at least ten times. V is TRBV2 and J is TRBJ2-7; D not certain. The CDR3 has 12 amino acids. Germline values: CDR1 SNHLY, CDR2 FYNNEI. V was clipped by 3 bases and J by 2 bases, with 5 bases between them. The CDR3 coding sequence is TGTGCCAGCAGTGAGTCCGCCTACGAGCAGTACTTC. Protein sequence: CASSESAYEQYF.

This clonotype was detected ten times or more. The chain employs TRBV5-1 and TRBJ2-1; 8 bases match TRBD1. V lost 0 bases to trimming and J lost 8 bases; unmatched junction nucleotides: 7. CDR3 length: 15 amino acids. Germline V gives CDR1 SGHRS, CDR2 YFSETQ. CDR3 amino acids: CASSLVGGQGYEQFF. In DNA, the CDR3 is TGCGCCAGCAGCTTGGTAGGCGGACAGGGTTATGAGCAGTTCTTC.

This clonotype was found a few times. The CDR3 region has the DNA TGTGCCAGCACCTTCCCCCAGAGGGCCCAGCAAGATACGCAGTATTTT. This sequence encodes CASTFPQRAQQDTQYF. The rearrangement uses TRBV7-9 and TRBJ2-3; possible D gene TRBD2, 5 bases. V was shortened by 7 bases and J by 5 bases, with 22 bases between the two germline ends. The V gene's germline CDR1 is SEHNR and CDR2 FQNEAQ (reference sequence). CDR3 length: 16 amino acids.

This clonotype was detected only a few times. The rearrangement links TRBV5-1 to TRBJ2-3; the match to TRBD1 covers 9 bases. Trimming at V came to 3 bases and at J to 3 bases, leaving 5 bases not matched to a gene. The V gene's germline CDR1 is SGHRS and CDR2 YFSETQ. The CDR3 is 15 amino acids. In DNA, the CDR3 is TGCGCCAGCAGCTCCACCGGGACAGGGACAGATACGCAGTATTTT. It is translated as CASSSTGTGTDTQYF.

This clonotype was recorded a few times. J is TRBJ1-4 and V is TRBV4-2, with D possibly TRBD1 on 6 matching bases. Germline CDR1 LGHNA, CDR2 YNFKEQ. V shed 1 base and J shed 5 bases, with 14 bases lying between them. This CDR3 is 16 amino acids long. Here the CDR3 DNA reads TGTGCCAGCAGCCAAGTGGGGGCCGGCGGGAATGAAAAACTGTTTTTT. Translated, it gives CASSQVGAGGNEKLFF.

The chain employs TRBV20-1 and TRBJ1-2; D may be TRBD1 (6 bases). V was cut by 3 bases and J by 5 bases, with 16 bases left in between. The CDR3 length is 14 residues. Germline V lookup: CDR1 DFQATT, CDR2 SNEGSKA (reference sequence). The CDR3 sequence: CSASASTGRYGYTF. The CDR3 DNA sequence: TGCAGTGCTAGCGCCTCTACAGGGCGGTATGGCTACACCTTC.

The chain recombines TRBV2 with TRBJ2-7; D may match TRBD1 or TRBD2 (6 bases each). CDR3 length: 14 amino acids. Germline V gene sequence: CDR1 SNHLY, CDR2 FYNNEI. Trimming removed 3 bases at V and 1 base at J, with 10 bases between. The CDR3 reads CASSERRGSYEQYF. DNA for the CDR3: TGTGCCAGCAGTGAGAGGAGGGGGTCCTACGAGCAGTACTTC.

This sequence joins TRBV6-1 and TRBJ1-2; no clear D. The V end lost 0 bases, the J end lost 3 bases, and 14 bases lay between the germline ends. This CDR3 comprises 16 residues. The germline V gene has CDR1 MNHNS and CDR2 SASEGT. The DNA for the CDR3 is TGTGCCAGCAGTGAAGCGGGGTCGGTTTTCTACTATGGCTACACCTTC. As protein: CASSEAGSVFYYGYTF.

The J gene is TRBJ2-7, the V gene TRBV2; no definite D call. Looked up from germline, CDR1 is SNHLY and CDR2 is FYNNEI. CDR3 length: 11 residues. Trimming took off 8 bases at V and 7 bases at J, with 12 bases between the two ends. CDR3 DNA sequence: TGTGCCAGCCAGCCAGCTCGAGAGCAGTACGTC. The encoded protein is CASQPAREQYV.

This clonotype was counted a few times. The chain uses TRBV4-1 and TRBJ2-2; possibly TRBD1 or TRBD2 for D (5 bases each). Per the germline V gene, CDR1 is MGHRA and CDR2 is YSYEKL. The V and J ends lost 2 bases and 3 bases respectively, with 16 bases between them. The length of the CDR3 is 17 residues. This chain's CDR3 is CASSQPYGTEDTGELFF. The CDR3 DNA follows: TGCGCCAGCAGCCAACCGTACGGGACGGAAGACACCGGGGAGCTGTTTTTT.

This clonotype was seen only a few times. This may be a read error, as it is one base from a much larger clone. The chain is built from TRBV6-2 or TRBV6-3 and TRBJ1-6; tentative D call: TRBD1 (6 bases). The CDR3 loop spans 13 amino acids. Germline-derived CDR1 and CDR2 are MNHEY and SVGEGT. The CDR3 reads CASRFTSGTPFHF. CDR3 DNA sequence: TGTGCCAGCAGATTCACTTCCGGGACACCCTTCCACTTT.

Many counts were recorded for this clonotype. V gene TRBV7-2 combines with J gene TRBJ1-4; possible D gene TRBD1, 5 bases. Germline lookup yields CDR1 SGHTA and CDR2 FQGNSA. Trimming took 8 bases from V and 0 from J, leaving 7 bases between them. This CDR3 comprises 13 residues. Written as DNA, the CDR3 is TGTGCCAGCCAGACAGCAACTAATGAAAAACTGTTTTTT. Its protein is CASQTATNEKLFF.

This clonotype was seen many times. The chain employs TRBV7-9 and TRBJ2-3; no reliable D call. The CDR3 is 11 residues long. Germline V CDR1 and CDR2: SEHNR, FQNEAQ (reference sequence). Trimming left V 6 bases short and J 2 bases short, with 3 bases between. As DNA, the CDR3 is TGTGCCAGCAGTAACACAGATACGCAGTATTTT. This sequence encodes CASSNTDTQYF.

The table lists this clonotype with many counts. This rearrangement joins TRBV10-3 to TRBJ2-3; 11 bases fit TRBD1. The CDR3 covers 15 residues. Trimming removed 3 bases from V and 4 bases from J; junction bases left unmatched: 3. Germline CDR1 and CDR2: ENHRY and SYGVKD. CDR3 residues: CAISEGTGGADTQYF. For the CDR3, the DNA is TGTGCCATCAGTGAAGGGACAGGGGGGGCAGATACGCAGTATTTT.

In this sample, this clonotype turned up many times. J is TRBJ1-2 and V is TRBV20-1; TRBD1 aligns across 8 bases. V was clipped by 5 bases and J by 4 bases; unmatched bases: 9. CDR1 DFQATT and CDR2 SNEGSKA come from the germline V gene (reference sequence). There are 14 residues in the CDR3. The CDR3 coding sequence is TGCAGTGCTGGCGACAGGGGTGTCGGCTATGGCTACACCTTC. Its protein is CSAGDRGVGYGYTF.

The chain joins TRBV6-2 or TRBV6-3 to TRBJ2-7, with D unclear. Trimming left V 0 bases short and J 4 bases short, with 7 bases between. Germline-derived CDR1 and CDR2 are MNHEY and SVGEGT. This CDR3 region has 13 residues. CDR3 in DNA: TGTGCCAGCAGTTACTCGATTTTATACGAGCAGTACGTC. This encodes CASSYSILYEQYV.

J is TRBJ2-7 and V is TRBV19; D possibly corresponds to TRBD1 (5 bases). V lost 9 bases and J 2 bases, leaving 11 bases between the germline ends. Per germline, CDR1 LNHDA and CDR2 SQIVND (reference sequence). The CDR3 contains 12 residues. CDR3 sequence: CAREDRAYEQYV. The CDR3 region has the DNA TGTGCCAGAGAAGACAGAGCCTACGAGCAGTACGTC.

The CDR3 is CASSLVTGGNSPLHF. The CDR3 DNA follows: TGTGCCAGCAGCTTAGTAACAGGGGGTAATTCACCCCTCCACTTT. The chain carries TRBV7-2 and TRBJ1-6; TRBD1 aligns across 8 bases. V shed 1 base, J shed 6 bases, and the junction held 2 bases outside the gene matches. The CDR3 runs to 15 residues. The germline CDR1 and CDR2 sequences are SGHTA and FQGNSA.

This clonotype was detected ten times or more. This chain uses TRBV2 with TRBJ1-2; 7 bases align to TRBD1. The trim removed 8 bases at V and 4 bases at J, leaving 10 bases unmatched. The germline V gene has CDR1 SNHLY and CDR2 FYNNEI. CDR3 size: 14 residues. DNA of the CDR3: TGTGCCAGCCTTTATTTGGGACAGAGCTATGGCTACACCTTC. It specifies CASLYLGQSYGYTF.

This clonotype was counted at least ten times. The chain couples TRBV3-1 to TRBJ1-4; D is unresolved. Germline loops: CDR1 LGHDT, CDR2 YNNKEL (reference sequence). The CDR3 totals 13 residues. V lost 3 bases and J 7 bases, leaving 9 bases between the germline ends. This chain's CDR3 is CASSHLSGEKLFF. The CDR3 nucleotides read TGTGCCAGCAGCCACTTATCGGGTGAAAAACTGTTTTTT.

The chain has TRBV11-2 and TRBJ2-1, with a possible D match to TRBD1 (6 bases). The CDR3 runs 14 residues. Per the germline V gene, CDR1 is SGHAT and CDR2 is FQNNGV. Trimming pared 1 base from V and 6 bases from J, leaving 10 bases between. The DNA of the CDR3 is TGTGCCAGCAGCTTAGTAAACAGGGTCAATGAGCAGTTCTTC. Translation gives CASSLVNRVNEQFF.

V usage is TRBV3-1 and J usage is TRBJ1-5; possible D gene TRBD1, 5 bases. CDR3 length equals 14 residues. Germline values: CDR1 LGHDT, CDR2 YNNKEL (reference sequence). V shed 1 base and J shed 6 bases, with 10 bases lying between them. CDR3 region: CASSQVSGRQPQHF. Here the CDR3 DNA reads TGTGCCAGCAGCCAAGTGTCAGGGCGTCAGCCCCAGCATTTT.

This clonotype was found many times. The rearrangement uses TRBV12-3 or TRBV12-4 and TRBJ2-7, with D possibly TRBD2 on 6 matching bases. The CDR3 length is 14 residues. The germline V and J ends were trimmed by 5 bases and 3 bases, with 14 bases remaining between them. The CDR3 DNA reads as TGTGCCAGCAGTCCTACCAAGCGGGTCTACGAGCAGTACTTC. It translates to CASSPTKRVYEQYF.

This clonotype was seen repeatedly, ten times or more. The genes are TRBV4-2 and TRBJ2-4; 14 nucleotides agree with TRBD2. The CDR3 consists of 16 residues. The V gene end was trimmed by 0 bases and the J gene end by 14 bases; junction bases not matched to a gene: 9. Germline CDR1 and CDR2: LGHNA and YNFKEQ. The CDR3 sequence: CASSQESTSGGVPKYF. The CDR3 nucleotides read TGTGCCAGCAGCCAAGAATCGACTAGCGGGGGGGTACCGAAGTACTTC.

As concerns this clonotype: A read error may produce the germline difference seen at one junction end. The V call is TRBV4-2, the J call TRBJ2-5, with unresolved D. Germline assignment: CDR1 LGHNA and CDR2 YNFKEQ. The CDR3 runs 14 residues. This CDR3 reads CASRQEELGETQYF. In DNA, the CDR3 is TGTGCCAGCAGACAAGAGGAGCTAGGAGAGACCCAGTACTTC.

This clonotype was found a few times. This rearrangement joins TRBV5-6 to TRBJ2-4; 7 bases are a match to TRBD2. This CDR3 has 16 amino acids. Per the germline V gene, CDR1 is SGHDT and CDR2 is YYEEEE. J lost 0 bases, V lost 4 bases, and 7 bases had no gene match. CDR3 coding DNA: TGTGCCAGCAGCCCGGGAGGCATAGAAGCCAAAAACATTCAGTACTTC. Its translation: CASSPGGIEAKNIQYF.

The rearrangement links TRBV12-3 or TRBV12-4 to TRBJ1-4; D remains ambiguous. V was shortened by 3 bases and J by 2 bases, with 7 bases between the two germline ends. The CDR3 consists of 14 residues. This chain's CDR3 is CASSLAETNEKLFF. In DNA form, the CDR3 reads TGTGCCAGCAGTTTGGCCGAGACTAATGAAAAACTGTTTTTT.

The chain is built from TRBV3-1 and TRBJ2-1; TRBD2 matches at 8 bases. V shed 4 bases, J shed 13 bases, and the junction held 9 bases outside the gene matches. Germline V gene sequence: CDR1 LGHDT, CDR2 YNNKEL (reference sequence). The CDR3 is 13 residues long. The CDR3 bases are TGTGCCAGCAGCCCTAGCCGGGGGGGGACCCAGTTCTTC. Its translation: CASSPSRGGTQFF.

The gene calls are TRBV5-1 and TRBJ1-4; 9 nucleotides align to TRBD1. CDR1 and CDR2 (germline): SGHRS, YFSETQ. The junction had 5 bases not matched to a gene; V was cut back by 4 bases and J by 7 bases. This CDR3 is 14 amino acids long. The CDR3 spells CASSMATGGEKLFF. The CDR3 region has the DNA TGCGCCAGCAGCATGGCGACAGGGGGTGAAAAACTGTTTTTT. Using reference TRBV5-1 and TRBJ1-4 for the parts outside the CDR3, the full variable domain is KAGVTQTPRYLIKTRGQQVTLSCSPISGHRSVSWYQQTPGQGLQFLFEYFSETQRNKGNFPGRFSGRQFSNSRSEMNVSTLELGDSALYLCASSMATGGEKLFFGSGTQLSVL.

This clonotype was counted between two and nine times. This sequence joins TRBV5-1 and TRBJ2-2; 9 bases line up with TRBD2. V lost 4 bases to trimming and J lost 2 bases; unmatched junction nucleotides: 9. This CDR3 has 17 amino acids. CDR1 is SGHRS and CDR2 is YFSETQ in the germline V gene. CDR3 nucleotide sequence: TGCGCCAGCAGCATGTCTAGCGGGGCGATAAACACCGGGGAGCTGTTTTTT. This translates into CASSMSSGAINTGELFF.

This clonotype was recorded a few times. CDR3 nucleotide sequence: TGTGCCAGCAGCGCAACCACAGGTGAAAAACTGTTTTTT. Translation: CASSATTGEKLFF. The chain links TRBV7-9 to TRBJ1-4, with TRBD1 as a possible D gene (5 bases). Germline V gene data show CDR1 as SEHNR and CDR2 as FQNEAQ (reference sequence). CDR3 size: 13 residues. Trimming pared 5 bases from V and 7 bases from J, leaving 11 bases between.